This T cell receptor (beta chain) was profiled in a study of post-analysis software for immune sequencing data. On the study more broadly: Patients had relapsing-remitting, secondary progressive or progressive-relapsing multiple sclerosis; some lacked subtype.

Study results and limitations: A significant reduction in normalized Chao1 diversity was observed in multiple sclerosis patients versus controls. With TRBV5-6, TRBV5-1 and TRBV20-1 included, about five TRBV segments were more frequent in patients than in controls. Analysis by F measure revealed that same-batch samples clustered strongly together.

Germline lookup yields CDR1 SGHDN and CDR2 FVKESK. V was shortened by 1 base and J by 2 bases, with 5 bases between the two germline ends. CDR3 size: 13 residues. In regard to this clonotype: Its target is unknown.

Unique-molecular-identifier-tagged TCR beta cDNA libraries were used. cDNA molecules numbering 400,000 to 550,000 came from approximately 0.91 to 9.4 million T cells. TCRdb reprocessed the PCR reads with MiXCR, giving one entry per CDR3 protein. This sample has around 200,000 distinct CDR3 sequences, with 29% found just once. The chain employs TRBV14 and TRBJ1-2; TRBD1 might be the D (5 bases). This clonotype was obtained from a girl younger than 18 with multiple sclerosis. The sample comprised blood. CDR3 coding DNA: TGTGCCAGCAGCCAAGGGACAAACTATGGCTACACCTTC. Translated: CASSQGTNYGYTF.